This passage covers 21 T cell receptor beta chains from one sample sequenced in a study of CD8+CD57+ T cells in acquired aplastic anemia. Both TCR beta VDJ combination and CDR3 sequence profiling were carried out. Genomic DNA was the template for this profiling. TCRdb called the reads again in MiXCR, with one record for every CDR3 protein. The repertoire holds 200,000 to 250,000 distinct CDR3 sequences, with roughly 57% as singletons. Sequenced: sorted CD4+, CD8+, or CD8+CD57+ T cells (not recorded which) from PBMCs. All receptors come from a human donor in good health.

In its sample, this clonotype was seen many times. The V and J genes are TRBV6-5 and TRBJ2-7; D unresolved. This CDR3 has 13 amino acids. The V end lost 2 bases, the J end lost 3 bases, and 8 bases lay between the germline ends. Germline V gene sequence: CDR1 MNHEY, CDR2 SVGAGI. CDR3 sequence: CASSYGPGYEQYF. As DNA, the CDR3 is TGTGCCAGCAGTTACGGACCCGGCTACGAGCAGTACTTC.

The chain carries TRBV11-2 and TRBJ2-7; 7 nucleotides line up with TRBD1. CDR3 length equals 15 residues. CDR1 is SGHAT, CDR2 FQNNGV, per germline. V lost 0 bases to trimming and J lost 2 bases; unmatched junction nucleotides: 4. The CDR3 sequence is CASSLDPTGAYEQYF. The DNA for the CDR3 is TGTGCCAGCAGCTTAGACCCAACAGGGGCCTACGAGCAGTACTTC.

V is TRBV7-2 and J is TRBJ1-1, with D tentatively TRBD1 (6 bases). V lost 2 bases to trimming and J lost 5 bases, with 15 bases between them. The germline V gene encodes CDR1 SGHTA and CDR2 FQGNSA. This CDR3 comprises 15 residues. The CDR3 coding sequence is TGTGCCAGCAGCTTAACATACAGGGTAAAGACTGAAGCTTTCTTT. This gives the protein CASSLTYRVKTEAFF.

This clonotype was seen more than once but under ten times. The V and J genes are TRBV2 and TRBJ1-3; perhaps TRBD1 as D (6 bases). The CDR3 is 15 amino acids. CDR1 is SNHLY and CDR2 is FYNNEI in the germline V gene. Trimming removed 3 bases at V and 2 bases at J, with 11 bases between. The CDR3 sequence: CASSDSRGTGNTIYF. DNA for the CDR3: TGTGCCAGCAGTGATAGCAGGGGCACTGGAAACACCATATATTTT.

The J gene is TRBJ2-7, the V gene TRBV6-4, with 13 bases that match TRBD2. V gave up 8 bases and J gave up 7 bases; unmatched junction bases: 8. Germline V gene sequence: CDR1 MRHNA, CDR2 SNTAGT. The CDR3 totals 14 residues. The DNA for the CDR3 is TGTGCCAGCTTACTAGCGGGAGGGGGTGATGAGCAGTACTTC. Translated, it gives CASLLAGGGDEQYF.

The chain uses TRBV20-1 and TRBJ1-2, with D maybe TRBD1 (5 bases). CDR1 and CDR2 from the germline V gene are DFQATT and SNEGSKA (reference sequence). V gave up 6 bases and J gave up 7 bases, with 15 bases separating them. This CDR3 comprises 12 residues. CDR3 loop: CSATLGAGGYTF. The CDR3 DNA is TGCAGTGCCACCCTAGGGGCTGGTGGCTACACCTTC.

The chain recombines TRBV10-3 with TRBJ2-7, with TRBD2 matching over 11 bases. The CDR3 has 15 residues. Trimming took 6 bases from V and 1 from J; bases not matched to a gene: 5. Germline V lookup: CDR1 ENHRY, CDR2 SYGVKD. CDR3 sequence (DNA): TGTGCCATCAGCCTAGCGGGGGGTACGTCCTACGAGCAGTACTTC. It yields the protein CAISLAGGTSYEQYF.

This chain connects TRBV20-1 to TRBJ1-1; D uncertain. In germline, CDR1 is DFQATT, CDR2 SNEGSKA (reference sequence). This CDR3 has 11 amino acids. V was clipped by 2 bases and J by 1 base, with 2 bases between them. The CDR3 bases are TGCAGTGCTAGAAAGAACACTGAAGCTTTCTTT. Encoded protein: CSARKNTEAFF.

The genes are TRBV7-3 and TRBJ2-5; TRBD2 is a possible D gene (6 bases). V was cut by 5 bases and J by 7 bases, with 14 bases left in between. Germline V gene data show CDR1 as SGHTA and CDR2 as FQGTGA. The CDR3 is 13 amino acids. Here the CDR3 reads CASSKGDSGTQYF. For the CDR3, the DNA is TGTGCCAGCAGCAAAGGGGACTCGGGGACCCAGTACTTC.

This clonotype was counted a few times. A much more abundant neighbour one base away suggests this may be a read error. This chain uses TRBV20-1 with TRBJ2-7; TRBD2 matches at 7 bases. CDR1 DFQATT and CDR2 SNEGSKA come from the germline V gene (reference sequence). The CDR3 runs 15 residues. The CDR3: CGATPLADPSYEQYF. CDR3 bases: TGCGGTGCTACCCCTCTAGCGGACCCATCCTACGAGCAGTACTTC.

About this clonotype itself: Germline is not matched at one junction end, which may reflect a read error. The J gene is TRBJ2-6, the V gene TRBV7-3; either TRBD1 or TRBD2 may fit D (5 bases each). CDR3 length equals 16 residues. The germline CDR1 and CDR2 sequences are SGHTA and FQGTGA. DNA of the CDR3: TGTGCCAGCATCCAAATTCAGGGCGCCGGGGCCAACATCCTGACTTTC. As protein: CASIQIQGAGANILTF.

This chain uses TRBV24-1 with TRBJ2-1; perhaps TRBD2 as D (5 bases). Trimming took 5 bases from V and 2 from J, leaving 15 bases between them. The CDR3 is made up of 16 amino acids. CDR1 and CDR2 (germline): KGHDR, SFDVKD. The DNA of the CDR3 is TGTGCCACCAGTGCCCCCGGGGAAGCCGCCTACAATGAGCAGTTCTTC. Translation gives CATSAPGEAAYNEQFF.

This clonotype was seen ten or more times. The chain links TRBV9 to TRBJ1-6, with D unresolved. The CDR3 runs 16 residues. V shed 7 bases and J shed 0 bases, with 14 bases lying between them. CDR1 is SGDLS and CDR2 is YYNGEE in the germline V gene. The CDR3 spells CASDGGDSSYNSPLHF. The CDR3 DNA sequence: TGTGCCAGCGATGGCGGGGATAGCTCCTATAATTCACCCCTCCACTTT.

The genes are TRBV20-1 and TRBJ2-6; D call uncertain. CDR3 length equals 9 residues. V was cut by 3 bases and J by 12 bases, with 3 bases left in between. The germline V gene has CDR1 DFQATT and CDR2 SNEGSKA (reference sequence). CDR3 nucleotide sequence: TGCAGTGCTAGGGTCGTCCTGACTTTC. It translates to CSARVVLTF.

The CDR3 DNA reads TGCAGTGCCCGGGACAGGGGCTATGGCTACACCTTC. Translating gives CSARDRGYGYTF. The rearrangement links TRBV20-1 to TRBJ1-2, with 10 bases aligning to TRBD1. Germline values: CDR1 DFQATT, CDR2 SNEGSKA (reference sequence). J lost 4 bases, V lost 6 bases, and 2 bases had no gene match. The CDR3 loop spans 12 amino acids.

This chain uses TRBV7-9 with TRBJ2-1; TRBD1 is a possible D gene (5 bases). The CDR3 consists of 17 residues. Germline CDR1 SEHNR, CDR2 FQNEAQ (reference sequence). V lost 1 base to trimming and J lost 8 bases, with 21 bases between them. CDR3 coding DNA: TGTGCCAGCAGCTTAGGGGGCTACGGGCCTTTTTTCTATGAGCAGTTCTTC. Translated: CASSLGGYGPFFYEQFF.

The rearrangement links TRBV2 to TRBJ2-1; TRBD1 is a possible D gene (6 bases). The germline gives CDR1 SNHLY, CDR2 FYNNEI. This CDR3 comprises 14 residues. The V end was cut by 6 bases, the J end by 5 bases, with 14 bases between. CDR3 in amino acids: CASSPQTGNNEQFF. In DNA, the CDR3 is TGTGCCAGCAGCCCACAGACAGGTAACAATGAGCAGTTCTTC. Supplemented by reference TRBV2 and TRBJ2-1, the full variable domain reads EPEVTQTPSHQVTQMGQEVILRCVPISNHLYFYWYRQILGQKVEFLVSFYNNEISEKSEIFDDQFSVERPDGSNFTLKIRSTKLEDSAMYFCASSPQTGNNEQFFGPGTRLTVL.

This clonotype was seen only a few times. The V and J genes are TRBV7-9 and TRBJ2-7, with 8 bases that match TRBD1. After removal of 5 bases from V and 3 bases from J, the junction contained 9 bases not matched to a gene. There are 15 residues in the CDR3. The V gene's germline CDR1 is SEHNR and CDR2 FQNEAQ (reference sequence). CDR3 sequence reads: CASSPQGGQGYEQYF. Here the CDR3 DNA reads TGTGCCAGCAGCCCGCAAGGCGGACAGGGCTACGAGCAGTACTTC.

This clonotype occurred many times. CDR3 sequence (DNA): TGTGCCAGCAGCGCAGGGTTGCACTATGGCTACACCTTC. Protein: CASSAGLHYGYTF. The chain employs TRBV5-8 and TRBJ1-2; weak D call: TRBD1 (5 bases). Germline CDR1 reads SGHTS; CDR2 reads YDEGEE. The CDR3 has 13 residues. Trimming left V 4 bases short and J 3 bases short, with 10 bases between.

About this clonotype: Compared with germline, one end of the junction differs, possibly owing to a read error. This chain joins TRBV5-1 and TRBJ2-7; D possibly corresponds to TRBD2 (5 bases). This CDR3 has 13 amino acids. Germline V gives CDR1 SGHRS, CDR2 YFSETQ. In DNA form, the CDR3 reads TGCGCCAGCAGCTGGAGCGGACCCTACGAGCAGCACTTC. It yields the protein CASSWSGPYEQHF.

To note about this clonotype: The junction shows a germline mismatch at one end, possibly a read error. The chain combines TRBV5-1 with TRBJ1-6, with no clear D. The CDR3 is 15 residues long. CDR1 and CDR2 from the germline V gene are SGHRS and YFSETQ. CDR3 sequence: CASSLDSGVNSPLHF. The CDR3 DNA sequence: TGTGCCAGCAGCTTGGATAGTGGAGTTAATTCACCCCTCCACTTT.